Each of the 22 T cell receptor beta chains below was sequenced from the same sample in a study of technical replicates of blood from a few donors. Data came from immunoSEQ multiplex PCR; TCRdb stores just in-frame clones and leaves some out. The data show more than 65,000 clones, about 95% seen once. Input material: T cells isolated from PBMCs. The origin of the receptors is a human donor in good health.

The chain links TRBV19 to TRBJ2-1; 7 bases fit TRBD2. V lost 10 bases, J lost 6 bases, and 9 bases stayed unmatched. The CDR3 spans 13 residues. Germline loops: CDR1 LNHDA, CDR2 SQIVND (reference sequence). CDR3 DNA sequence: TGTGCCACCCCGCGGCGGGAGTTCAATGAGCAGTTCTTC. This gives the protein CATPRREFNEQFF. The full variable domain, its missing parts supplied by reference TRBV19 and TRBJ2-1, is DGGITQSPKYLFRKEGQNVTLSCEQNLNHDAMYWYRQDPGQGLRLIYYSQIVNDFQKGDIAEGYSVSREKKESFPLTVTSAQKNPTAFYLCATPRREFNEQFFGPGTRLTVL.

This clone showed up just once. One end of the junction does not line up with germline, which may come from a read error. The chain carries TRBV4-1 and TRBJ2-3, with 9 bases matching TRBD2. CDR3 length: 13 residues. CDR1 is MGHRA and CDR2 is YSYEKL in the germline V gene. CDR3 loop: CASSQLSGRSTFF. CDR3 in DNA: TGCGCCAGCAGCCAGCTGAGCGGGAGGTCCACGTTTTTT.

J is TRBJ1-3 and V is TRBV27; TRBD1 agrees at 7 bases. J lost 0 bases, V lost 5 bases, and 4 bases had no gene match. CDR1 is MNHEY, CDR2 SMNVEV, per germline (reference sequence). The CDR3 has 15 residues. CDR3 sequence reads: CASSMTGNSGNTIYF. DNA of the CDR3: TGTGCCAGCAGTATGACAGGGAACTCTGGAAACACCATATATTTT.

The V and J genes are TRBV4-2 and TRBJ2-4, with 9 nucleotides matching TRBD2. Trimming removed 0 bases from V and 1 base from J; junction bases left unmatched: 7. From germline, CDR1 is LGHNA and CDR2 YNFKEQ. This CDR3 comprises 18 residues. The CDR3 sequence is CASSQDRGGRVAKNIQYF. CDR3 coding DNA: TGTGCCAGCAGCCAAGATCGAGGCGGGAGGGTTGCCAAAAACATTCAGTACTTC.

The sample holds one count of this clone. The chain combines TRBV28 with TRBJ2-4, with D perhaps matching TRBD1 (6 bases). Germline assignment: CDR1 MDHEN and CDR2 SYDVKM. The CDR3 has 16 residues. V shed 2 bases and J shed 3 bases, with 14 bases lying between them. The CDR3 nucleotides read TGTGCCAGCAGTTTACCCCCGGGGACACTCAAAAACATTCAGTACTTC. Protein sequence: CASSLPPGTLKNIQYF. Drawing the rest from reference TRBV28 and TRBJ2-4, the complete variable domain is DVKVTQSSRYLVKRTGEKVFLECVQDMDHENMFWYRQDPGLGLRLIYFSYDVKMKEKGDIPEGYSVSREKKERFSLILESASTNQTSMYLCASSLPPGTLKNIQYFGAGTRLSVL.

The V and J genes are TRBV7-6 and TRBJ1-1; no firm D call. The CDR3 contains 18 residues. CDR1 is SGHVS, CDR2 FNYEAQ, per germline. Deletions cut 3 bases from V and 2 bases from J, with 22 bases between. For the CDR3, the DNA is TGTGCCAGCAGCTTTAATCCACCCCAGGCTACCAGTAACACTGAAGCTTTCTTT. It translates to CASSFNPPQATSNTEAFF.

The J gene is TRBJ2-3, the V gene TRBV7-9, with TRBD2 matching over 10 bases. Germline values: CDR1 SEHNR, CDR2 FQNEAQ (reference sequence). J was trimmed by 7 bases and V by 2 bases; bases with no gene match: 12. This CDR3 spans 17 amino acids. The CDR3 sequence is CASSLWGKREGPNTQYF. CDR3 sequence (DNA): TGTGCCAGCAGCTTATGGGGCAAGCGGGAGGGCCCAAATACGCAGTATTTT.

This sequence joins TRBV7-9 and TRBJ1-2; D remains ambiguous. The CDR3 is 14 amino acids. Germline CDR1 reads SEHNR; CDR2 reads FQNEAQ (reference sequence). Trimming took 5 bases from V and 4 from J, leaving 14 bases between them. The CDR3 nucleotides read TGTGCCAGCAGCGGCGGATCTGGGAGCTATGGCTACACCTTC. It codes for CASSGGSGSYGYTF. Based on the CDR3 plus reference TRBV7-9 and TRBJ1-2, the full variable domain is DTGVSQNPRHKITKRGQNVTFRCDPISEHNRLYWYRQTLGQGPEFLTYFQNEAQLEKSRLLSDRFSAERPKGSFSTLEIQRTEQGDSAMYLCASSGGSGSYGYTFGSGTRLTVV.

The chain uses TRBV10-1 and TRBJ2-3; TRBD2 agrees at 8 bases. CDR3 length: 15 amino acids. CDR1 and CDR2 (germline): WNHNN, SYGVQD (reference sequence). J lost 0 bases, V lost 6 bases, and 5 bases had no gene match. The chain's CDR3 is CASSLSGISTDTQYF. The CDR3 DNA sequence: TGCGCCAGCAGCCTTAGCGGGATCAGCACAGATACGCAGTATTTT.

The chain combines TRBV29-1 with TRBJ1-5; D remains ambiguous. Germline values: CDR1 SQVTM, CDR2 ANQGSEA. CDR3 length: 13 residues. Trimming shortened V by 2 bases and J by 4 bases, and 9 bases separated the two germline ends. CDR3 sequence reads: CSVEIQNNQPQHF. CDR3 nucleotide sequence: TGCAGCGTTGAAATACAGAATAATCAGCCCCAGCATTTT.

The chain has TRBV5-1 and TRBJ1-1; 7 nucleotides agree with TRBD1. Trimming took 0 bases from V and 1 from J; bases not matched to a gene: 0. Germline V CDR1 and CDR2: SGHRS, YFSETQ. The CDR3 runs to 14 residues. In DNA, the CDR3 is TGCGCCAGCAGCTTGGCAGGGGGGAACACTGAAGCTTTCTTT. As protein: CASSLAGGNTEAFF.

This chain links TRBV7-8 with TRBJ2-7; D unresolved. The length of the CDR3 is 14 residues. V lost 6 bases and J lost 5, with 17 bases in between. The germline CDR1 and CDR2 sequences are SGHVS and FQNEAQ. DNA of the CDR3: TGTGCCAGCAGTTTTCAATCTCTTCGGGACGAGCAGTACTTC. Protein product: CASSFQSLRDEQYF.

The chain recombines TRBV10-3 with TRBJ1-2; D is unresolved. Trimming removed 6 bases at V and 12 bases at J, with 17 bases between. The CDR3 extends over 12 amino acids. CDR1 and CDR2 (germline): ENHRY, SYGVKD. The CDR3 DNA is TGTGCCATCAGCCGGGAGGGCGCTGAGGACACCTTC. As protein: CAISREGAEDTF.

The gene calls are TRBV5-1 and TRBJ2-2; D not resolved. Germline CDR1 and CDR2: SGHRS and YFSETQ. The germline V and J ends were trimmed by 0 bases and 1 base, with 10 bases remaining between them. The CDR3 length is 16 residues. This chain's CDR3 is CASSLAHSQNTGELFF. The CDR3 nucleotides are TGCGCCAGCAGCTTGGCCCACAGTCAGAACACCGGGGAGCTGTTTTTT. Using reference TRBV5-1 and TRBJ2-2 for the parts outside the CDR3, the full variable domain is KAGVTQTPRYLIKTRGQQVTLSCSPISGHRSVSWYQQTPGQGLQFLFEYFSETQRNKGNFPGRFSGRQFSNSRSEMNVSTLELGDSALYLCASSLAHSQNTGELFFGEGSRLTVL.

The DNA for the CDR3 is TGCGCCAGCAGGGGGGGACTCTACGAGCAGTACTTC. This gives the protein CASRGGLYEQYF. This rearrangement joins TRBV5-1 to TRBJ2-7; D is perhaps TRBD2 (6 bases). Germline V gives CDR1 SGHRS, CDR2 YFSETQ. This CDR3 contains 12 residues. V lost 5 bases, J lost 3 bases, and 9 bases lay in between.

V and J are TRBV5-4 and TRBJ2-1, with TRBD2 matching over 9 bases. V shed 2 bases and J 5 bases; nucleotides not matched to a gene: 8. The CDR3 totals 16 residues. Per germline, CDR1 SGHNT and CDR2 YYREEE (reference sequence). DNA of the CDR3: TGTGCCAGCAGCTTCTTTAGCGGGAGCGGCCACAATGAGCAGTTCTTC. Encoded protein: CASSFFSGSGHNEQFF.

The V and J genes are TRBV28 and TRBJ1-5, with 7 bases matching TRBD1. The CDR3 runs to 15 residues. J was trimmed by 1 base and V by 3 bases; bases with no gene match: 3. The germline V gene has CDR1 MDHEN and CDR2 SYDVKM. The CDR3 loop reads CASSLGQRSNQPQHF. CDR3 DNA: TGTGCCAGCAGTTTGGGACAGAGAAGCAATCAGCCCCAGCATTTT.

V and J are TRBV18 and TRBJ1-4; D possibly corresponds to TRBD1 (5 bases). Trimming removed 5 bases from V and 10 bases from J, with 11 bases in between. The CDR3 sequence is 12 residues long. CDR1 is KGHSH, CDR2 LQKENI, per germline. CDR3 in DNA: TGTGCCAGCTCAAATCAGGGTGGAAAACTGTTTTTT. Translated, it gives CASSNQGGKLFF.

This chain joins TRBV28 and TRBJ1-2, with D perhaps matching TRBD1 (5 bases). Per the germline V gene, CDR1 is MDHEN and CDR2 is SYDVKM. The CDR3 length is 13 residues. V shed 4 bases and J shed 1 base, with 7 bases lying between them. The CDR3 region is CASSSTVNYGYTF. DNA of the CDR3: TGTGCCAGCAGTTCGACAGTTAACTATGGCTACACCTTC.

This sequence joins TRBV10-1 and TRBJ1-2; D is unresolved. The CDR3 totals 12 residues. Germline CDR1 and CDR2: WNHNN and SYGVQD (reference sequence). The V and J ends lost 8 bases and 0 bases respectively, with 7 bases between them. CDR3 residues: CASGGPNYGYTF. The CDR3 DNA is TGCGCCAGCGGAGGACCTAACTATGGCTACACCTTC.

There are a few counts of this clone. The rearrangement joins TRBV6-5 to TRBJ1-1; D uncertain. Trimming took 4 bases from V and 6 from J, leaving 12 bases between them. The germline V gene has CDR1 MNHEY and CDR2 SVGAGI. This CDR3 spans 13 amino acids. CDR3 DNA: TGTGCCAGCAGTTTTTCCGGTCGGGCTGAAGCTTTCTTT. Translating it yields CASSFSGRAEAFF.

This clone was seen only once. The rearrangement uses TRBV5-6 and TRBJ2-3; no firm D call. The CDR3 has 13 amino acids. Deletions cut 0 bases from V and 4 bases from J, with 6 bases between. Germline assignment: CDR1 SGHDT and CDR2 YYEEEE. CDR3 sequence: CASSLGYPDTQYF. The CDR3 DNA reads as TGTGCCAGCAGCTTGGGCTACCCAGATACGCAGTATTTT.